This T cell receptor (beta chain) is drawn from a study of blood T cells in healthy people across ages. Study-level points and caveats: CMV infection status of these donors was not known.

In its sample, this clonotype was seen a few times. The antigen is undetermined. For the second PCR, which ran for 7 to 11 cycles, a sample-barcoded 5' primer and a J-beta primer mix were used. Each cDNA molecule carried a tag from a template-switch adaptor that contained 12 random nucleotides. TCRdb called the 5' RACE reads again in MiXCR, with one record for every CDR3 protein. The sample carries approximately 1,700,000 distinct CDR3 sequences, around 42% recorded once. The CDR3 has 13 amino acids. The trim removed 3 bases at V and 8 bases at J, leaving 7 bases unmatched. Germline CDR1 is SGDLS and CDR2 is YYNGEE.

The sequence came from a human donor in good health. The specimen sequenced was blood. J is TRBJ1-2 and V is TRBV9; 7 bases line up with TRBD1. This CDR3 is CASSDRQGGGYTF. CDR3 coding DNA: TGTGCCAGCAGCGACCGACAGGGAGGAGGCTACACCTTC.